This T cell receptor beta chain was identified in a study of blood T cells in healthy people across ages. Findings and limits, study-wide: Naive and antigen-experienced cells could not be conclusively compared, given unsorted PBMCs.

With respect to this clonotype: The antigen is undetermined.

Combining a sample-barcoded 5' primer with a J-beta primer mix, a second PCR ran for roughly 6 to 12 cycles. TCRdb reprocessed the 5' RACE reads with MiXCR, giving one entry per CDR3 protein. The table lists more than 750,000 distinct CDR3 sequences, 25% to 35% of them singletons. This sample was also put to use in a study of T cells of mothers and their children.

This sequence originates from a woman aged 40 to 55 in good health. The sequenced sample consisted of blood.

The chain's CDR3 is CASSDGLAGGKETQYF. CDR3 sequence (DNA): TGTGCCAGCAGCGATGGACTAGCGGGGGGTAAAGAGACCCAGTACTTC. The gene calls are TRBV6-6 and TRBJ2-5; TRBD2 aligns across 14 bases. The germline CDR1 and CDR2 sequences are MNHNY and SVGAGI (reference sequence). This CDR3 has 16 amino acids. V lost 6 bases to trimming and J lost 3 bases; unmatched junction nucleotides: 6.